This T cell receptor (beta chain) was obtained from a study of T-cell memory formation after mild COVID-19. Germline V gene data show CDR1 as SGHAT and CDR2 as FQNNGV. CDR3 length: 16 residues. Trimming removed 5 bases from V and 0 bases from J; junction bases left unmatched: 5. Comment on this clonotype: Its antigen is currently unknown.

The 5'RACE method, run with constant-segment primers, produced TCR alpha and TCR beta cDNA libraries (carrying sample barcodes and UMIs). MiXCR, applied by TCRdb to the 5' RACE reads, yields one record per CDR3 protein. The repertoire includes roughly 550,000 distinct CDR3 sequences, around 20% of them detected once, and around 13% sits in the top ten. Overall study results and limits: Most CD4+ clones that shrank were in CM and EM, while CD8+ ones turned up in EMRA.

The sample comprised PBMCs or a T cell subset sorted from them (not recorded which). The chain employs TRBV11-2 and TRBJ1-3, with 9 bases aligning to TRBD1. This sequence was found in an adult woman who had mild COVID-19 (a few samples of this study predate the infection). Cell type and time point are not known. CDR3 sequence reads: CASSGGTGTSGNTIYF. In DNA form, the CDR3 reads TGTGCCAGCAGCGGCGGGACAGGGACCTCTGGAAACACCATATATTTT.